The source of this T cell receptor beta chain is a study of CD8 T cells in Susac syndrome. The study sequenced TCR beta in blood CD8+ and CD4+ T cells. V lost 6 bases to trimming and J lost 0 bases; unmatched junction nucleotides: 19. Per germline, CDR1 MGHDK and CDR2 SYGVNS. The CDR3 runs 20 residues. A quantity of about 0.45 to 1 ug RNA underwent reverse transcription using random hexamers. TCRdb redid the calling of the immunoSEQ multiplex PCR reads with MiXCR, one entry per CDR3 protein. The table records about 140,000 distinct CDR3 sequences, approximately 96% of them present only once. This TCR was sampled from a human donor with multiple sclerosis. Sequencing used CD4+ T cells from PBMCs. The V gene is TRBV25-1, the J gene TRBJ2-3; 9 bases are a match to TRBD2. The CDR3: CASRLGRAGGSRNSTDTQYF. For the CDR3, the DNA is TGTGCCAGCAGACTGGGGCGAGCGGGAGGTAGTAGGAATAGCACAGATACGCAGTATTTT.